This T cell receptor beta chain was found in a study of CD8 T cells in ankylosing spondylitis. Study outcomes and limitations: Some of these motif variants have turned up before, in reports on reactive arthritis synovial fluid and blood. Disease-associated clones were reportedly significantly overrepresented in matched ankylosing spondylitis synovial fluid.

This clonotype was detected ten times or more. Its antigen is currently unknown. V was pared by 1 base and J by 5 bases, with 14 bases between. The germline CDR1 and CDR2 sequences are SGHAT and FQNNGV. This CDR3 region has 15 residues. One entry per CDR3 protein results from TCRdb running MiXCR on the 5' RACE reads. The sample includes roughly 100,000 distinct CDR3 sequences, 7.5% to 9% of them seen just once. The rearrangement joins TRBV11-2 to TRBJ2-5, with a possible D match to TRBD1 (6 bases). Sequencing was carried out using blood, either unsorted or a sorted T cell fraction (not recorded which). This TCR derives from a male donor with ankylosing spondylitis or in good health (not recorded which). CDR3 loop: CASSLGQGMGETQYF. Written as DNA, the CDR3 is TGTGCCAGCAGCTTAGGCCAGGGGATGGGTGAGACCCAGTACTTC.